This TCR beta chain was documented in a study of cytomegalovirus exposure and HLA in healthy donors. Notes on the study in general: Among donors in an Asian-associated ancestry cluster, a later analysis reportedly found fewer N-insertions than the approximately 700-donor mean. Immune exposure information comprised only CMV serostatus. Segments of the TCR beta V type were, in most cases, productive about 87% or about 30% of the time in an earlier analysis.

The PCR was carried out with 60 Vbeta primers and 13 Jbeta primers. Repertoires were generated with immunoSEQ multiplex PCR, while TCRdb's copy carries only in-frame clones and drops some. The table has fewer than 200,000 clones, about 85% seen once. The germline V gene encodes CDR1 MNHNS and CDR2 SASEGT. The J segment lost 8 bases and the V segment lost 5 bases, leaving 7 bases of the junction unmatched. The CDR3 is 13 residues long. This clone was counted once. The target antigen is unknown. The rearrangement joins TRBV6-1 to TRBJ1-2, with 8 bases fitting TRBD1. This receptor was identified in a woman between 45 and 60 years old in good health and CMV-seropositive. What was sequenced was PBMCs. CDR3 coding DNA: TGTGCCAGCAGTCGCGACAGGGGAGGCGGCTACACCTTC. This encodes CASSRDRGGGYTF.